The subject of this entry is one T cell receptor beta chain. Its antigen specificity is not known. The sample holds no much larger clone one base away, and base qualities are not on file. This specimen belongs to a study of neoadjuvant nivolumab and ipilimumab in lung cancer (dated by TCRdb to the early 2020s). For context, the study as a whole: Intravenous nivolumab was dosed at 3 mg/kg on days 1, 15 and 29, and in the combination arm ipilimumab 1 mg/kg was added on day 1 only. For each study arm, the primary endpoint of the trial was the rate of major pathologic response (MPR) in the intention-to-treat population. Matched pretherapy and resected tumor pairs were analyzed for seven patients, of whom four received nivolumab and three received nivolumab plus ipilimumab. The trial treated some 44 patients with operable NSCLC: some 23 were randomized to nivolumab monotherapy and about 20 to nivolumab plus ipilimumab. The study compared TCR repertoires in pretherapy (baseline) peripheral blood with TCR repertoires in tumors resected at surgery following neoadjuvant immune checkpoint blockade.

In light of the paper, this sample's time point label describes: pretherapy, before neoadjuvant immune checkpoint inhibitors. The samples were obtained from NEOSTAR, a phase 2 randomized trial that tested neoadjuvant nivolumab or nivolumab plus ipilimumab, followed by surgery, in operable NSCLC. The receptor library was made with the immunoSEQ multiplex PCR assay. Under the source paper's analysis protocol: Richness and clonality were used to summarize the repertoires, and clones that significantly expanded or contracted between pre- and post-therapy samples were identified. TCRdb limited this immuneACCESS table to in-frame rearrangements with V and J called. A share of clones is missing; checked studies link under half to unresolved V genes, and the rest is unexplained. V and J calls and clone size come straight from that table; D and trimming were deduced from the DNA. Counted in this sample were 40,000 to 60,000 clones; 80% to 90% of them appeared once. 3% to 4% of the sample is taken by the ten largest.

Broader findings and caveats from the paper: TCR richness and clonality were greater in resected tumors than in tumor-adjacent uninvolved lung, and increases were seen in more dual-therapy-treated tumors. A small number of samples underwent TCR sequencing. Richness in tumors resected after neoadjuvant therapy showed a positive correlation with pretherapy blood TCR richness (Spearman R ≈ 0.82). Tumor T-cell richness and clonality rose from pretherapy to surgery in three of three dual-therapy tumors but in only two of four nivolumab-treated tumors. No significant correlation was found between TCR clonality and pathologic tumor regression, and only one major-pathologic-response sample was available for the clonality analysis.

Compared with germline, V lacks 6 bases and J lacks 5 bases; bases without a gene match: 5. CDR1 and CDR2 were assigned from the germline V gene as KGHSH and LQKENI. The CDR3 spans 15 residues, from the cysteine through the phenylalanine. Of the read, only the CDR3 DNA is kept; its 45 bases are in frame from base 1. The specimen comprised blood, sampled before neoadjuvant nivolumab, alone or with ipilimumab. The origin of this receptor is an adult with non-small cell lung cancer. Some clones in this sample may be carry-over from other donors' samples. The chain links TRBV18 with TRBJ2-1, with 12 central nucleotides matching TRBD2. The nucleotide sequence reads TGTGCCAGCTCGTTCGGACTAGCGGGAAACAATGAGCAGTTCTTC. Translated, it reads CASSFGLAGNNEQFF.